This T cell receptor beta chain was obtained from a study of T cell repertoires and HLA-DP antigens. Study-wide context: Pre-culture CD4+ samples used 1,200 ng DNA versus roughly 200 ng for CD137+CD4+ sorts.

This clone has only a few counts. Its antigen remains unknown. Sequencing used immunoSEQ multiplex PCR; TCRdb keeps in-frame clones, though not all of them. The sample has about 73,000 clones; about 82% are singletons. Per germline, CDR1 SGHAT and CDR2 FQNNGV. Trimming left V 5 bases short and J 0 bases short, with 11 bases between. The CDR3 has 14 residues. Regarding the study as a whole: Responder cells were total CD4+ cells with a HeLa antigen-presenting system. Clones undetected before culture averaged approximately 34% against one allele and approximately 50% against the other.

Sequencing was done on a sample of CD4+ T cells from PBMCs. The V and J genes are TRBV11-2 and TRBJ2-7; the D gene is possibly TRBD2 (6 bases). The clonotype originates from a man between 60 and 75 years old in good health and CMV-seronegative. The CDR3 DNA reads as TGTGCCAGCAGCCCGTTGCGGGGCTCCTACGAGCAGTACTTC. As protein: CASSPLRGSYEQYF.